This T cell receptor (beta chain) was recorded in a study of T cells in Graves' hyperthyroidism and ophthalmopathy. The sample holds a few counts of this clonotype. Its antigen is as yet unknown. Amplification of TCR beta CDR3 regions used RNA as the template. Using the HTBI primer set, a first-round RT-PCR was run on the TCR CDR3. TCRdb ran MiXCR on the multiplex PCR reads and lists one entry per CDR3 protein. Found here are about 580,000 distinct CDR3 sequences, around 13% of them singletons; the top ten hold about 5.8%. Study results and limitations: A model of 13 V-J pairs discriminated ophthalmopathy from stable hyperthyroidism.

V dropped 3 bases and J dropped 4 bases, with 17 bases sitting between them. This CDR3 has 15 residues. The germline CDR1 and CDR2 sequences are DFQATT and SNEGSKA (reference sequence). This TCR came from a young woman with Graves' hyperthyroidism that later progressed to Graves' ophthalmopathy. The V gene is TRBV20-1, the J gene TRBJ2-3, with a possible D match to TRBD1 (6 bases). Source material: blood. CDR3 in amino acids: CSARTGQFVADTQYF. The CDR3 DNA reads as TGCAGTGCTAGGACCGGACAGTTTGTCGCAGATACGCAGTATTTT.